One sample yielded the 18 T cell receptor beta chains listed below, sequenced in a study of blood T cell repertoires in COVID-19. Sequencing was performed with immunoSEQ multiplex PCR; in TCRdb, only in-frame clones are kept and a portion is missing. The table shows some 200,000 clones, with 80% to 90% occurring only once. Input material: peripheral blood. The receptors here all came from a woman in her forties or fifties with acute or convalescent COVID-19.

The chain recombines TRBV30 with TRBJ2-1, with 10 bases lining up with TRBD2. Trimming took 3 bases from V and 3 from J; bases not matched to a gene: 8. Germline CDR1 GTSNPN, CDR2 SVGIG (reference sequence). This CDR3 has 16 residues. The CDR3 spells CAWSVKTSGYYNEQFF. The CDR3 DNA is TGTGCCTGGAGCGTTAAGACTAGCGGGTACTACAATGAGCAGTTCTTC. Complete variable domain (other parts from reference TRBV30 and TRBJ2-1): SQTIHQWPATLVQPVGSPLSLECTVEGTSNPNLYWYRQAAGRGLQLLFYSVGIGQISSEVPQNLSASRPQDRQFILSSKKLLLSDSGFYLCAWSVKTSGYYNEQFFGPGTRLTVL.

The chain uses TRBV5-6 and TRBJ2-3; 11 bases line up with TRBD2. CDR3 length: 15 residues. Germline V lookup: CDR1 SGHDT, CDR2 YYEEEE. After removal of 0 bases from V and 4 bases from J, the junction contained 1 base not matched to a gene. The DNA for the CDR3 is TGTGCCAGCAGCTTGGTAGCGGGGGGGGCAGATACGCAGTATTTT. Its translation is CASSLVAGGADTQYF.

The chain uses TRBV28 and TRBJ1-1; D is possibly TRBD1 (6 bases). The CDR3 consists of 12 residues. V was cut by 4 bases and J by 3 bases, with 6 bases left in between. In germline, CDR1 is MDHEN, CDR2 SYDVKM. The CDR3 DNA is TGTGCCAGCAGTTCAGGGGACACTGAAGCTTTCTTT. Translating gives CASSSGDTEAFF.

The chain is built from TRBV7-9 and TRBJ2-1; D might be TRBD2 (5 bases). The CDR3 extends over 17 amino acids. The ends were cut back, 2 bases at V and 2 bases at J, with 16 bases in the middle. Germline CDR1 is SEHNR and CDR2 is FQNEAQ (reference sequence). This CDR3 is CASSLRPEEDPYNEQFF. The CDR3 nucleotides are TGTGCCAGCAGCTTACGTCCAGAGGAGGATCCCTACAATGAGCAGTTCTTC.

The rearrangement joins TRBV4-2 to TRBJ1-1; D not resolved. This CDR3 comprises 15 residues. Germline assignment: CDR1 LGHNA and CDR2 YNFKEQ. The ends were cut back, 1 base at V and 2 bases at J, with 11 bases in the middle. CDR3 DNA sequence: TGTGCCAGCAGCCAAGTCGGGGTGGTAAACACTGAAGCTTTCTTT. Its protein product is CASSQVGVVNTEAFF.

Of note for this clone: The same CDR3 is also encoded by other DNA sequences in this sample. The chain has TRBV18 and TRBJ2-3; D possibly corresponds to TRBD1 (6 bases). The CDR3 is 14 amino acids. In germline, CDR1 is KGHSH, CDR2 LQKENI. Trimming removed 3 bases at V and 1 base at J, with 8 bases between. The chain's CDR3 is CASSPTGRTDTQYF. Written as DNA, the CDR3 is TGTGCCAGCTCACCGACAGGCCGCACAGATACGCAGTATTTT. Based on the CDR3 plus reference TRBV18 and TRBJ2-3, the full variable domain is NAGVMQNPRHLVRRRGQEARLRCSPMKGHSHVYWYRQLPEEGLKFMVYLQKENIIDESGMPKERFSAEFPKEGPSILRIQQVVRGDSAAYFCASSPTGRTDTQYFGPGTRLTVL.

This chain links TRBV19 with TRBJ1-4; TRBD1 matches at 11 bases. CDR1 is LNHDA, CDR2 SQIVND, per germline (reference sequence). V gave up 6 bases and J gave up 8 bases; unmatched junction bases: 5. This CDR3 comprises 14 residues. CDR3 amino acids: CASSPGQGEEKLFF. The CDR3 DNA reads as TGTGCCAGTAGCCCGGGACAGGGGGAGGAAAAACTGTTTTTT.

The chain uses TRBV6-5 and TRBJ2-2, with D hard to call. Germline CDR1 and CDR2: MNHEY and SVGAGI. This CDR3 contains 14 residues. V was cut by 7 bases and J by 2 bases, with 11 bases left in between. As DNA, the CDR3 is TGTGCCAGCACTCAAGTCAGAAACACCGGGGAGCTGTTTTTT. It is translated as CASTQVRNTGELFF.

This clone was detected many times. The V call is TRBV5-4, the J call TRBJ2-2; D possibly corresponds to TRBD2 (6 bases). Trimming cost V 5 bases and J 1 base, with 12 bases left between them. This CDR3 has 15 residues. The germline CDR1 and CDR2 sequences are SGHNT and YYREEE (reference sequence). The CDR3, as DNA: TGTGCCAGCAGGCCGACTAGGGGGAACACCGGGGAGCTGTTTTTT. It yields the protein CASRPTRGNTGELFF.

V is TRBV7-2 and J is TRBJ1-1; possibly TRBD1 for D (5 bases). Germline CDR1 SGHTA, CDR2 FQGNSA. V was cut by 3 bases and J by 5 bases, with 10 bases left in between. The CDR3 covers 13 residues. The CDR3 protein is CASSFQGWTEAFF. CDR3 DNA: TGTGCCAGCAGCTTTCAGGGTTGGACTGAAGCTTTCTTT.

This chain links TRBV29-1 with TRBJ2-7; 10 bases are shared with TRBD2. This CDR3 comprises 15 residues. J lost 0 bases, V lost 4 bases, and 6 bases had no gene match. The germline gives CDR1 SQVTM, CDR2 ANQGSEA. CDR3 bases: TGCAGCGTTGGGGGGACTAGCGTGAGCTCCTACGAGCAGTACTTC. Protein product: CSVGGTSVSSYEQYF.

The chain uses TRBV5-1 and TRBJ1-3; TRBD1 matches at 7 bases. J gave up 1 base and V 4 bases, and 8 bases lay outside the gene matches. Germline CDR1 and CDR2: SGHRS and YFSETQ. This CDR3 is built from 16 residues. The CDR3 protein is CASSPTGQWSGNTIYF. In DNA, the CDR3 is TGCGCCAGCAGCCCGACGGGACAGTGGTCTGGAAACACCATATATTTT.

The chain is built from TRBV28 and TRBJ2-5; 7 bases are a match to TRBD2. With V trimmed by 3 bases and J by 5 bases, 6 bases remained unmatched. The CDR3 has 14 residues. Per germline, CDR1 MDHEN and CDR2 SYDVKM. The CDR3 DNA sequence: TGTGCCAGCAGTTTTCGGGCGGGAGTGGAGACCCAGTACTTC. As protein: CASSFRAGVETQYF.

The chain has TRBV18 and TRBJ1-3, with 8 bases aligning to TRBD1. The CDR3 contains 15 residues. After removal of 6 bases from V and 2 bases from J, the junction contained 6 bases not matched to a gene. The germline V gene has CDR1 KGHSH and CDR2 LQKENI. This chain's CDR3 is CASSQGQEPGNTIYF. The CDR3 coding sequence is TGTGCCAGCTCCCAGGGACAGGAGCCTGGAAACACCATATATTTT.

This sequence joins TRBV5-1 and TRBJ2-7; perhaps TRBD2 as D (6 bases). V gave up 0 bases and J gave up 3 bases, with 10 bases separating them. Germline V CDR1 and CDR2: SGHRS, YFSETQ. CDR3 length: 14 residues. CDR3 sequence reads: CASSLGGRNYEQYF. CDR3 bases: TGCGCCAGCAGCTTGGGTGGGAGGAACTACGAGCAGTACTTC.

This clone was observed a few times. The chain combines TRBV11-3 with TRBJ2-1, with D maybe TRBD2 (6 bases). The CDR3 contains 14 residues. The germline V gene has CDR1 SGHNT and CDR2 YENEEA. The V gene lost 5 bases and the J gene lost 3 bases, with 11 bases spanning the gap. CDR3 loop: CASSPPGVYNEQFF. CDR3 nucleotide sequence: TGTGCCAGCAGCCCACCGGGGGTCTACAATGAGCAGTTCTTC.

V is TRBV7-2 and J is TRBJ2-3, with D hard to call. CDR3 size: 14 residues. Trimming cost V 1 base and J 2 bases, with 7 bases left between them. Germline V gene lookup returns CDR1 SGHTA and CDR2 FQGNSA. CDR3 in DNA: TGTGCCAGCAGCTTAGTGGCCTTCACAGATACGCAGTATTTT. This encodes CASSLVAFTDTQYF. The variable domain in full, with the rest retrieved from reference TRBV7-2 and TRBJ2-3, is GAGVSQSPSNKVTEKGKDVELRCDPISGHTALYWYRQSLGQGLEFLIYFQGNSAPDKSGLPSDRFSAERTGGSVSTLTIQRTQQEDSAVYLCASSLVAFTDTQYFGPGTRLTVL.

This chain connects TRBV7-2 to TRBJ2-3, with 7 bases lining up with TRBD1. Germline V gene sequence: CDR1 SGHTA, CDR2 FQGNSA. The CDR3 loop spans 16 amino acids. Trimming removed 1 base from V and 2 bases from J; junction bases left unmatched: 6. The CDR3 coding sequence is TGTGCCAGCAGCTTAGGTCTAACAGGGGTCACAGATACGCAGTATTTT. This gives the protein CASSLGLTGVTDTQYF.